Presented here are 22 T cell receptor beta chains from one specimen sequenced in a study of PD-L1 blockade in urothelial cancer. Repertoires were generated with immunoSEQ multiplex PCR, while TCRdb's copy carries only in-frame clones and drops some. Of more than 75,000 clones listed, roughly nine tenths are singletons. Sequencing used PBMCs, obtained around atezolizumab (anti-PD-L1) treatment. Every receptor here comes from a man between 60 and 75 years old with urothelial cancer.

This chain links TRBV7-9 with TRBJ1-2, with a weak D call TRBD1 (6 bases). Germline V CDR1 and CDR2: SEHNR, FQNEAQ (reference sequence). Trimming left V 1 base short and J 4 bases short, with 16 bases between. The CDR3 is 16 residues long. The CDR3 coding sequence is TGTGCCAGCAGCTTAGAAGGCGCAGGACAGAGCTATGGCTACACCTTC. This gives the protein CASSLEGAGQSYGYTF.

The chain is built from TRBV4-1 and TRBJ2-5, with TRBD1 matching over 8 bases. With 4 bases clipped from V and 4 bases from J, the junction kept 8 bases outside the gene matches. Germline CDR1 MGHRA, CDR2 YSYEKL. This CDR3 is built from 15 residues. CDR3 sequence reads: CASSRIGQGRETQYF. CDR3 nucleotides: TGCGCCAGCAGCCGAATAGGACAGGGTCGAGAGACCCAGTACTTC.

This clone was recorded once. J is TRBJ2-7 and V is TRBV5-1, with TRBD1 matching 9 bases. The CDR3 is made up of 15 amino acids. V gave up 0 bases and J gave up 1 base; unmatched junction bases: 2. The V gene's germline CDR1 is SGHRS and CDR2 YFSETQ. CDR3 DNA sequence: TGCGCCAGCAGCTTGGGGGACAGGGCGTCCTACGAGCAGTACTTC. Its protein is CASSLGDRASYEQYF. The whole variable domain, remainder taken from reference TRBV5-1 and TRBJ2-7, is KAGVTQTPRYLIKTRGQQVTLSCSPISGHRSVSWYQQTPGQGLQFLFEYFSETQRNKGNFPGRFSGRQFSNSRSEMNVSTLELGDSALYLCASSLGDRASYEQYFGPGTRLTVT.

CDR3 in DNA: TGTGCCAGCAGCGGAGCAGGGGTTGGCGGGGAGCTGTTTTTT. It is translated as CASSGAGVGGELFF. J is TRBJ2-2 and V is TRBV9, with TRBD1 as a possible D gene (6 bases). Germline V gene data show CDR1 as SGDLS and CDR2 as YYNGEE. Trimming left V 3 bases short and J 7 bases short, with 13 bases between. The CDR3 has 14 residues.

This chain uses TRBV6-4 with TRBJ2-1; 8 bases match TRBD2. In germline, CDR1 is MRHNA, CDR2 SNTAGT. The CDR3 has 15 residues. Trimming cost V 6 bases and J 2 bases; bases outside gene matches: 6. CDR3 in DNA: TGTGCCAGCAGCTTCGGCGGGGGGCCCTACAATGAGCAGTTCTTC. This gives the protein CASSFGGGPYNEQFF.

This chain connects TRBV27 to TRBJ2-5, with D maybe TRBD1 (5 bases). The V gene's germline CDR1 is MNHEY and CDR2 SMNVEV (reference sequence). The length of the CDR3 is 16 residues. Trimming took 5 bases from V and 6 from J, leaving 22 bases between them. CDR3 DNA: TGTGCCAGCAGTCCACTAAATCAACAGGTTCGGCAGACCCAGTACTTC. It specifies CASSPLNQQVRQTQYF.

The chain couples TRBV19 to TRBJ1-2; perhaps TRBD1 as D (6 bases). Looked up from germline, CDR1 is LNHDA and CDR2 is SQIVND (reference sequence). V was clipped by 4 bases and J by 4 bases, with 10 bases between them. The CDR3 is made up of 13 amino acids. The CDR3 sequence: CASSRDTRYGYTF. Here the CDR3 DNA reads TGTGCCAGTAGTAGGGACACTCGCTATGGCTACACCTTC.

The genes are TRBV6-1 and TRBJ2-1, with 10 bases aligning to TRBD2. Per the germline V gene, CDR1 is MNHNS and CDR2 is SASEGT. The V segment lost 4 bases and the J segment 7 bases; nucleotides outside the gene matches: 10. This CDR3 region has 16 residues. The CDR3 here is CASSAWTSGTINEQFF. CDR3 nucleotides: TGTGCCAGCAGTGCTTGGACTAGCGGCACTATTAATGAGCAGTTCTTC.

This clone has only one observation. The rearrangement links TRBV4-1 to TRBJ2-3; 7 bases are a match to TRBD2. In germline, CDR1 is MGHRA, CDR2 YSYEKL. The CDR3 extends over 17 amino acids. J was trimmed by 0 bases and V by 1 base; bases with no gene match: 7. CDR3 in amino acids: CASSQGSSGTSTDTQYF. CDR3 nucleotide sequence: TGCGCCAGCAGCCAAGGATCGAGCGGGACTAGCACAGATACGCAGTATTTT.

The chain joins TRBV5-4 to TRBJ2-5; D may be TRBD1 (5 bases). CDR3 length: 15 amino acids. From germline, CDR1 is SGHNT and CDR2 YYREEE (reference sequence). Trimming took 0 bases from V and 5 from J, leaving 14 bases between them. This chain's CDR3 is CASSLVSGKSETQYF. In DNA, the CDR3 is TGTGCCAGCAGCTTGGTGTCAGGGAAGTCGGAGACCCAGTACTTC.

This chain links TRBV5-4 with TRBJ2-1; TRBD1 matches at 9 bases. The CDR3 has 18 amino acids. V was pared by 3 bases and J by 0 bases, with 10 bases of the junction left unmatched. Germline assignment: CDR1 SGHNT and CDR2 YYREEE (reference sequence). CDR3 sequence: CASSSSPGQGSSYNEQFF. The CDR3 DNA follows: TGTGCCAGCAGCTCGTCCCCGGGACAGGGTTCCTCCTACAATGAGCAGTTCTTC.

The CDR3 loop reads CASSPEGQGDGYTF. DNA for the CDR3: TGCGCCAGCAGCCCAGAGGGACAGGGGGATGGCTACACCTTC. The rearrangement joins TRBV5-1 to TRBJ1-2; 11 bases align to TRBD1. The V gene end was trimmed by 4 bases and the J gene end by 6 bases; junction bases not matched to a gene: 5. The CDR3 sequence is 14 residues long. Germline-derived CDR1 and CDR2 are SGHRS and YFSETQ.

The rearrangement links TRBV30 to TRBJ2-2, with D possibly matching TRBD2 (6 bases). Trimming removed 6 bases at V and 3 bases at J, with 17 bases between. This CDR3 contains 15 residues. Germline CDR1 reads GTSNPN; CDR2 reads SVGIG (reference sequence). CDR3 residues: CACPPLASDTGELFF. CDR3 nucleotides: TGTGCCTGCCCGCCCCTAGCGAGTGACACCGGGGAGCTGTTTTTT.

The chain uses TRBV28 and TRBJ2-7; D is possibly TRBD2 (6 bases). With 3 bases removed from V and 3 bases from J, the gap between germline ends came to 12 bases. The CDR3 length is 14 residues. The germline V gene has CDR1 MDHEN and CDR2 SYDVKM. CDR3 DNA: TGTGCCAGCAGTTTCTCATCCGGGAGCTACGAGCAGTACTTC. Protein product: CASSFSSGSYEQYF.

This chain links TRBV2 with TRBJ2-1; perhaps TRBD1 as D (6 bases). The CDR3 runs 15 residues. Germline CDR1 SNHLY, CDR2 FYNNEI. V lost 7 bases to trimming and J lost 5 bases, with 18 bases between them. CDR3 protein: CASNKDSGAHNEQFF. The CDR3 region has the DNA TGTGCCAGCAACAAGGACAGTGGAGCTCACAATGAGCAGTTCTTC.

This chain uses TRBV7-2 with TRBJ2-1; TRBD2 might be the D (6 bases). CDR3 size: 13 residues. V was trimmed by 5 bases and J by 5 bases, leaving 10 bases between them. Per germline, CDR1 SGHTA and CDR2 FQGNSA. The CDR3 is CASSPSAHNEQFF. The CDR3 DNA reads TGTGCCAGCAGCCCTAGCGCCCACAATGAGCAGTTCTTC.

The genes are TRBV5-1 and TRBJ2-3, with TRBD2 as a possible D gene (5 bases). V lost 4 bases and J 4 bases, leaving 19 bases between the germline ends. The V gene's germline CDR1 is SGHRS and CDR2 YFSETQ. This CDR3 comprises 16 residues. The CDR3 protein is CASSPRSGPPADTQYF. In DNA form, the CDR3 reads TGCGCCAGCAGCCCGCGGAGCGGACCCCCGGCAGATACGCAGTATTTT.

The chain has TRBV19 and TRBJ2-7, with TRBD1 matching over 8 bases. V lost 5 bases and J lost 8; bases outside the gene matches: 11. The V gene's germline CDR1 is LNHDA and CDR2 SQIVND (reference sequence). This CDR3 spans 14 amino acids. The CDR3 protein is CASSPGQDPSKQYF. The CDR3 DNA follows: TGTGCCAGTAGTCCGGGACAGGACCCTTCCAAGCAGTACTTC. Together with reference TRBV19 and TRBJ2-7, the CDR3 gives the full variable domain: DGGITQSPKYLFRKEGQNVTLSCEQNLNHDAMYWYRQDPGQGLRLIYYSQIVNDFQKGDIAEGYSVSREKKESFPLTVTSAQKNPTAFYLCASSPGQDPSKQYFGPGTRLTVT.

The chain combines TRBV4-3 with TRBJ2-2; no clear D gene. CDR1 is LGHNA and CDR2 is YSLEER in the germline V gene. The CDR3 runs to 16 residues. Trimming pared 0 bases from V and 4 bases from J, leaving 12 bases between. The CDR3 DNA reads as TGCGCCAGCAGCCAAGAAGTGTCACTCCCCACCGGGGAGCTGTTTTTT. It specifies CASSQEVSLPTGELFF.

V usage is TRBV15 and J usage is TRBJ2-1; D might be TRBD2 (5 bases). CDR1 and CDR2 from the germline V gene are LNHNV and YYDKDF (reference sequence). The CDR3 totals 15 residues. V was clipped by 0 bases and J by 5 bases, with 11 bases between them. CDR3 amino acids: CATSRDLANHNEQFF. CDR3 in DNA: TGTGCCACCAGCAGAGATTTAGCGAACCACAATGAGCAGTTCTTC.

This sequence joins TRBV9 and TRBJ2-1; D is unclear. The germline V gene encodes CDR1 SGDLS and CDR2 YYNGEE. The CDR3 is made up of 15 amino acids. V was clipped by 0 bases and J by 2 bases, with 9 bases between them. The chain's CDR3 is CASSVDYSTYNEQFF. CDR3 nucleotide sequence: TGTGCCAGCAGCGTAGACTACTCTACCTACAATGAGCAGTTCTTC.

The chain is built from TRBV5-6 and TRBJ1-6; TRBD1 aligns across 8 bases. Germline V CDR1 and CDR2: SGHDT, YYEEEE. Trimming at V came to 3 bases and at J to 8 bases, leaving 10 bases not matched to a gene. This CDR3 region has 16 residues. The CDR3 coding sequence is TGTGCCAGCAGCTATGGACAGGGCCGATCATATTCACCCCTCCACTTT. It encodes CASSYGQGRSYSPLHF.